The 14 T cell receptor beta chains below come from one sample, sequenced in a study of T cells after yellow fever vaccination. Using its own MiXCR run on the 5' RACE reads, TCRdb lists one record per CDR3 protein. Of 450,000 to 600,000 distinct CDR3 sequences in the sample, approximately 12% were seen once. The source was PBMCs, collected on the day of the yellow fever booster vaccination. The source of these receptors is a man aged 25 to 45 who received the YFV17D yellow fever vaccine.

This clonotype was found many times. CDR3 amino acids: CASSQGVFTTLYEQYF. The CDR3 DNA follows: TGTGCCAGCAGCCAAGGGGTTTTCACCACTTTGTACGAGCAGTACTTC. The chain uses TRBV3-1 and TRBJ2-7; no firm D call. CDR3 size: 16 residues. Germline CDR1 LGHDT, CDR2 YNNKEL (reference sequence). Trimming removed 1 base from V and 4 bases from J, with 17 bases in between.

CDR3 bases: TGTGCCAGTAGTGTCACAGGGGTTTCAACTAATGAAAAACTGTTTTTT. Translated, it gives CASSVTGVSTNEKLFF. The J gene is TRBJ1-4, the V gene TRBV19; TRBD1 matches at 7 bases. CDR3 length: 16 amino acids. The germline V gene encodes CDR1 LNHDA and CDR2 SQIVND (reference sequence). Unmatched junction bases numbered 6, after V lost 5 bases and J lost 0 bases. Based on the CDR3 plus reference TRBV19 and TRBJ1-4, the full variable domain is DGGITQSPKYLFRKEGQNVTLSCEQNLNHDAMYWYRQDPGQGLRLIYYSQIVNDFQKGDIAEGYSVSREKKESFPLTVTSAQKNPTAFYLCASSVTGVSTNEKLFFGSGTQLSVL.

This chain links TRBV27 with TRBJ2-3; D gene uncertain. Germline loops: CDR1 MNHEY, CDR2 SMNVEV (reference sequence). This CDR3 comprises 14 residues. V was clipped by 4 bases and J by 6 bases, with 14 bases between them. The CDR3 sequence: CASSSAQGLDTQYF. The CDR3 DNA sequence: TGTGCCAGCAGTTCTGCGCAAGGGTTGGATACGCAGTATTTT.

The V call is TRBV4-2, the J call TRBJ2-7; D may be TRBD2 (6 bases). This CDR3 is 16 amino acids long. Trimming stripped 0 bases from V and 4 bases from J, with 16 bases between. The germline gives CDR1 LGHNA, CDR2 YNFKEQ. CDR3 sequence reads: CASSQEWDSVWYEQYF. CDR3 DNA: TGTGCCAGCAGCCAAGAATGGGACTCCGTGTGGTACGAGCAGTACTTC.

There are many counts of this clonotype. The rearrangement links TRBV5-1 to TRBJ2-1; D gene uncertain. Deletions cut 0 bases from V and 5 bases from J, with 9 bases between. Germline V gives CDR1 SGHRS, CDR2 YFSETQ. This CDR3 spans 14 amino acids. The CDR3 coding sequence is TGCGCCAGCAGCTTGGGAACAGATAACAATGAGCAGTTCTTC. Translating gives CASSLGTDNNEQFF.

This clonotype appeared a few times. The chain carries TRBV20-1 and TRBJ2-2; TRBD1 matches at 7 bases. Losses at the gene ends were 2 bases for V and 7 bases for J; bases not matched to a gene: 4. The germline V gene encodes CDR1 DFQATT and CDR2 SNEGSKA (reference sequence). The CDR3 is 13 residues long. The CDR3 region has the DNA TGCAGTGCTAGAAAGCAGGGGGACGGGGAGCTGTTTTTT. Translating it yields CSARKQGDGELFF.

The genes are TRBV7-2 and TRBJ2-4; TRBD1 might be the D (7 bases). This CDR3 has 15 amino acids. Trimming stripped 5 bases from V and 5 bases from J, with 16 bases between. Germline CDR1 reads SGHTA; CDR2 reads FQGNSA. CDR3 nucleotide sequence: TGTGCCAGCAGCCCCAGGCGGGACAGAGAAAACATTCAGTACTTC. This encodes CASSPRRDRENIQYF.

This clonotype was observed a handful of times. V usage is TRBV5-1 and J usage is TRBJ2-1; 9 bases line up with TRBD2. The length of the CDR3 is 13 residues. The V gene's germline CDR1 is SGHRS and CDR2 YFSETQ. With V trimmed by 5 bases and J by 5 bases, 2 bases remained unmatched. The CDR3 loop is CASRIAGDNEQFF. For the CDR3, the DNA is TGCGCCAGCAGAATAGCGGGAGACAATGAGCAGTTCTTC.

The V and J genes are TRBV5-6 and TRBJ1-2; 9 nucleotides match TRBD1. The CDR3 sequence is 15 residues long. The V segment lost 7 bases and the J segment 3 bases; nucleotides outside the gene matches: 10. The germline V gene has CDR1 SGHDT and CDR2 YYEEEE. Here the CDR3 reads CASGPGDRVYYGYTF. Here the CDR3 DNA reads TGTGCCAGCGGCCCCGGGGACAGGGTCTACTATGGCTACACCTTC.

This clonotype was detected only a few times. CDR3 sequence (DNA): TGCAGTGCAACGGACGCCTACAATGAGCAGTTCTTC. It yields the protein CSATDAYNEQFF. The rearrangement links TRBV20-1 to TRBJ2-1, with D hard to call. In germline, CDR1 is DFQATT, CDR2 SNEGSKA (reference sequence). This CDR3 region has 12 residues. The V and J ends lost 6 bases and 2 bases respectively, with 8 bases between them.

This clonotype showed up just a few times. The rearrangement joins TRBV9 to TRBJ2-1; weak D call: TRBD2 (5 bases). V lost 0 bases, J lost 2 bases, and 6 bases lay in between. The germline gives CDR1 SGDLS, CDR2 YYNGEE. The CDR3 is 14 residues long. CDR3 nucleotides: TGTGCCAGCAGCGTAGAACTAGCCTACAATGAGCAGTTCTTC. Translating it yields CASSVELAYNEQFF.

This clonotype was counted only a few times. The chain uses TRBV6-6 and TRBJ2-7; 7 nucleotides agree with TRBD2. J gave up 6 bases and V 2 bases, and 4 bases lay outside the gene matches. The CDR3 is 13 amino acids. The germline V gene encodes CDR1 MNHNY and CDR2 SVGAGI (reference sequence). This CDR3 reads CASSYGRAGEQYF. Here the CDR3 DNA reads TGTGCCAGCAGTTACGGGAGGGCCGGCGAGCAGTACTTC.

This clonotype was detected only a few times. This rearrangement joins TRBV28 to TRBJ2-1; TRBD1 is a possible D gene (8 bases). In germline, CDR1 is MDHEN, CDR2 SYDVKM. The length of the CDR3 is 15 residues. The V end lost 6 bases, the J end lost 11 bases, and 23 bases lay between the germline ends. The CDR3, as DNA: TGTGCCAGCAGCCGAACGACAGGGGAGGGGAGTAAGCAGTTCTTC. Its translation is CASSRTTGEGSKQFF.

The V call is TRBV6-5, the J call TRBJ2-7; 10 nucleotides align to TRBD1. Germline values: CDR1 MNHEY, CDR2 SVGAGI. The J segment lost 6 bases and the V segment lost 0 bases, leaving 8 bases of the junction unmatched. This CDR3 has 16 residues. The CDR3 spells CASSYSKGQGFIEQYF. CDR3 DNA: TGTGCCAGCAGTTACTCAAAGGGACAGGGGTTCATCGAGCAGTACTTC.